The 13 T cell receptor beta chains below were found in one sample sequenced in a study of blood T cell repertoires in COVID-19. Sequencing was performed with immunoSEQ multiplex PCR; in TCRdb, only in-frame clones are kept and a portion is missing. The table has about 34,000 clones, roughly 77% seen once. What was sequenced was peripheral blood. Receptor source: a man older than 75 with active or convalescent COVID-19.

This clone has just a few counts. The chain uses TRBV19 and TRBJ1-2; TRBD1 is a possible D gene (5 bases). Trimming took off 4 bases at V and 3 bases at J, with 15 bases between the two ends. This CDR3 contains 15 residues. The V gene's germline CDR1 is LNHDA and CDR2 SQIVND (reference sequence). The CDR3 sequence: CASSTIRGTDYGYTF. The DNA for the CDR3 is TGTGCCAGTAGTACCATCCGGGGGACGGACTATGGCTACACCTTC.

This clone was seen a handful of times. The rearrangement links TRBV6-5 to TRBJ1-1, with TRBD1 matching over 8 bases. Trimming took 7 bases from V and 4 from J; bases not matched to a gene: 5. CDR3 size: 13 residues. The germline gives CDR1 MNHEY, CDR2 SVGAGI. In DNA form, the CDR3 reads TGTGCCAGCACAGGGGGCGAAGGCACTGAAGCTTTCTTT. Its translation is CASTGGEGTEAFF.

This clone was detected only a few times. The chain carries TRBV6-5 and TRBJ1-1; D is possibly TRBD1 (6 bases). V lost 3 bases, J lost 4 bases, and 12 bases lay in between. Germline V gene data show CDR1 as MNHEY and CDR2 as SVGAGI. The CDR3 is made up of 14 amino acids. CDR3 residues: CASSYQQGGTEAFF. The CDR3 nucleotides are TGTGCCAGCAGTTATCAACAGGGCGGCACTGAAGCTTTCTTT.

This chain uses TRBV9 with TRBJ2-7, with 9 bases matching TRBD2. The ends lost 4 bases at V and 4 bases at J; junction bases unmatched: 9. The germline V gene encodes CDR1 SGDLS and CDR2 YYNGEE. This CDR3 has 15 residues. This CDR3 reads CASSPDSGSLYEQYF. CDR3 nucleotide sequence: TGTGCCAGCAGCCCAGATAGCGGGAGTCTTTACGAGCAGTACTTC.

V gene TRBV28 combines with J gene TRBJ2-2, with 8 positions matching TRBD2. J gave up 3 bases and V 10 bases, and 10 bases lay outside the gene matches. The CDR3 contains 15 residues. Germline CDR1 reads MDHEN; CDR2 reads SYDVKM. The CDR3 bases are TGTGCCACCGACTCGCCTAGCGGGTACACCGGGGAGCTGTTTTTT. Its protein is CATDSPSGYTGELFF.

V gene TRBV28 combines with J gene TRBJ2-7; 7 positions match TRBD1. V trimming: 5 bases; J trimming: 3 bases; junction bases outside the gene matches: 10. The CDR3 covers 15 residues. Germline V gives CDR1 MDHEN, CDR2 SYDVKM. This CDR3 reads CASSPQQGRLYEQYF. The CDR3 DNA is TGTGCCAGCAGTCCCCAACAGGGGAGACTCTACGAGCAGTACTTC.

This chain uses TRBV7-8 with TRBJ1-3, with a possible D match to TRBD1 (6 bases). This CDR3 comprises 14 residues. Germline V gene sequence: CDR1 SGHVS, CDR2 FQNEAQ. Trimming cost V 5 bases and J 10 bases, with 18 bases left between them. In DNA form, the CDR3 reads TGTGCCAGCAGCCGAAGGAGCGAAGGGGGAACCATATATTTT. This encodes CASSRRSEGGTIYF.

The gene calls are TRBV27 and TRBJ2-1; 7 nucleotides agree with TRBD2. CDR3 size: 17 residues. V lost 10 bases to trimming and J lost 0 bases; unmatched junction nucleotides: 15. Per the germline V gene, CDR1 is MNHEY and CDR2 is SMNVEV (reference sequence). The CDR3 sequence: CATRPWASGYSYNEQFF. The CDR3, as DNA: TGTGCCACCCGCCCTTGGGCTAGCGGATACTCCTACAATGAGCAGTTCTTC.

V is TRBV2 and J is TRBJ1-2; D is perhaps TRBD1 (6 bases). V was trimmed by 1 base and J by 5 bases, leaving 14 bases between them. CDR1 is SNHLY and CDR2 is FYNNEI in the germline V gene. CDR3 length equals 15 residues. The CDR3 DNA follows: TGTGCCAGCAGTGAAGGGCAGGGGTTTTGGTATGGCTACACCTTC. Its protein is CASSEGQGFWYGYTF.

This chain connects TRBV7-2 to TRBJ2-5; possible D gene TRBD2, 6 bases. CDR3 length: 15 amino acids. Between the trimmed V and J ends, which lost 7 bases and 4 bases, there was a span of 19 bases. Germline V gene sequence: CDR1 SGHTA, CDR2 FQGNSA. CDR3 loop: CASNALARRVETQYF. The CDR3 DNA follows: TGTGCCAGCAACGCCCTAGCGAGGCGGGTAGAGACCCAGTACTTC.

CDR3 coding DNA: TGTGCCAGCAGCTTAACGGCGGCTGTCCAAGCTTTCTTT. This gives the protein CASSLTAAVQAFF. This rearrangement joins TRBV7-3 to TRBJ1-1; unclear D gene. This CDR3 contains 13 residues. Per germline, CDR1 SGHTA and CDR2 FQGTGA. V gave up 0 bases and J gave up 9 bases, with 11 bases separating them.

The chain links TRBV7-9 to TRBJ2-3, with 8 bases identical to TRBD2. Germline V lookup: CDR1 SEHNR, CDR2 FQNEAQ (reference sequence). J gave up 1 base and V 5 bases, and 5 bases lay outside the gene matches. CDR3 length: 15 residues. CDR3 coding DNA: TGTGCCAGCAGCCAACGGGAGGGCCGCACAGATACGCAGTATTTT. It yields the protein CASSQREGRTDTQYF.

The chain joins TRBV5-5 to TRBJ2-3; perhaps TRBD1 as D (5 bases). The germline V gene encodes CDR1 SGHKS and CDR2 YYEKEE (reference sequence). The CDR3 has 16 residues. Trimming removed 4 bases at V and 0 bases at J, with 15 bases between. The CDR3 spells CASSPRRELSTDTQYF. The CDR3 DNA follows: TGTGCCAGCAGCCCCCGCAGGGAACTTAGCACAGATACGCAGTATTTT.